These T cell receptor beta chains were read from a single sample in a study of cytotoxic CD8 clonotypes in ibrutinib-treated CLL. Some clones are missing from TCRdb's copy, which holds only in-frame ones; the method was immunoSEQ multiplex PCR. The profile shows some 58,000 clones, roughly 70% of them singletons. The source was PBMCs, collected after 12 months of ibrutinib treatment. These TCRs come from a human donor with chronic lymphocytic leukemia. Both conserved end residues are part of each CDR3. Each record gives: D gene, J gene, V gene, clone size, CDR3 DNA, CDR3 protein. A D gene is named only where the DNA matches it firmly. The size entry is marked missing in some rows and otherwise reads once, few, many or a size class.

TRBD1,TRBJ2-3,TRBV27,-,TGTGCCAGCAGTTTATCGAACAGGGGATCTAGCACAGATACGCAGTATTTT,CASSLSNRGSSTDTQYF
-,TRBJ2-5,TRBV7-9,-,TGTGCCAGCAGCTTAGTCGGAGAGACCCAGTACTTC,CASSLVGETQYF
-,TRBJ1-4,TRBV2,-,TGTGCCAGCAGTGAAGCGATAGGTATTAATGAAAAACTGTTTTTT,CASSEAIGINEKLFF
-,TRBJ2-3,TRBV7-8,-,TGTGCCAGCAGCTTAGACGTTGTAGCAGATACGCAGTATTTT,CASSLDVVADTQYF
-,TRBJ2-1,TRBV5-1,-,TGCGCCAGCAGCTTGGCTTTTAGGGGTAATGAGCAGTTCTTC,CASSLAFRGNEQFF
-,TRBJ2-2,TRBV7-2,-,TGTGCCAGCAGCCCGGTTGGGACAAACACCGGGGAGCTGTTTTTT,CASSPVGTNTGELFF
-,TRBJ1-3,TRBV9,few,TGTGCCAGCAGCGTAGGGCACCTAGGGGCCTCTGGAAACACCATATATTTT,CASSVGHLGASGNTIYF
TRBD2,TRBJ2-7,TRBV7-9,-,TGTGCAACTGCGAGCGGGGCACTCGAGCAGTACTTC,CATASGALEQYF
-,TRBJ1-5,TRBV28,-,TGTGCCAGCAGCCTTATTAATCAGCCCCAGCATTTT,CASSLINQPQHF
-,TRBJ2-7,TRBV7-8,-,TGTGCCAGCAGCTTAAGTCAGGGGATTGGGCTCTACGAGCAGTACTTC,CASSLSQGIGLYEQYF
-,TRBJ2-7,TRBV18,-,TGTGCCAGCTCATCCTCCTACGAGCAGTACTTC,CASSSSYEQYF
-,TRBJ2-1,TRBV30,-,TGTGCCTGGAGTGTAAGACGAGGGCCAATTTCCTACAATGAGCAGTTCTTC,CAWSVRRGPISYNEQFF
-,TRBJ2-5,TRBV2,-,TGTGCCAGCAAGCGGGCGCACCAAGAGACCCAGTACTTC,CASKRAHQETQYF
TRBD2,TRBJ2-2,TRBV18,-,TGTGCCAGCTCACCCCAGCGGGAGCCCACCGGGGAGCTGTTTTTT,CASSPQREPTGELFF
TRBD2,TRBJ2-1,TRBV5-4,-,TGTGCCAGCAGCTTCCGACTAGCGGGAGGCTACAATGAGCAGTTCTTC,CASSFRLAGGYNEQFF
-,TRBJ1-2,TRBV12-5,few,TGTGCTAGTGGCTCGGACTATCTATCCGGCTACACCTTC,CASGSDYLSGYTF
-,TRBJ1-3,TRBV4-2,-,TGTGCCAGCAGCCAAGAGGCCCTGGGACGGGGACGAATAAGCTCTGGAAACACCATATATTTT,CASSQEALGRGRISSGNTIYF
TRBD2,TRBJ2-1,TRBV30,-,TGTGCCTGGAGTTCCGATAGCGGGTATAATGAGCAGTTCTTC,CAWSSDSGYNEQFF
TRBD2,TRBJ2-2,TRBV25-1,-,TGTGCCAGCAGTGGTACTAGCGGGATCGGGGAGCTGTTTTTT,CASSGTSGIGELFF
TRBD2,TRBJ2-1,TRBV6-6,medium-sized,TGTGCCAGCAGTTACCCCGGGGGGTATGAGCAGTTCTTC,CASSYPGGYEQFF
-,TRBJ1-5,TRBV19,few,TGTGCCAGTAGAGCCGGGCCCCCCGCGTTTGGGCCCCAGCATTTT,CASRAGPPAFGPQHF
-,TRBJ1-1,TRBV29-1,-,TGCAGCGCTGTGGGACATCTGAACACTGAAGCTTTCTTT,CSAVGHLNTEAFF
TRBD2,TRBJ2-7,TRBV2,-,TGTGCCAGCAGAACCGGGACTAGCGGGGGTCTAGGTGAGCAGTACTTC,CASRTGTSGGLGEQYF
TRBD1,TRBJ2-7,TRBV5-4,-,TGTGCCAGCAGGAAGGGACAGGGGGGCGAGCAGTACTTC,CASRKGQGGEQYF
-,TRBJ1-2,TRBV6-1,-,TGTGCCAGCAGTGACGATCCCCCCAGGGGTCACACCTTC,CASSDDPPRGHTF
TRBD1,TRBJ1-3,TRBV18,-,TGTGCCAGCTCGGGGACAGCAGGAAACACCATATATTTT,CASSGTAGNTIYF
-,TRBJ2-7,TRBV4-1,-,TGCGCCAGCAGCCAATCACAGACCGGGGCCTACGAGCAGTACTTC,CASSQSQTGAYEQYF
TRBD2,TRBJ2-1,TRBV5-4,-,TGTGCCAGCAGCGAGACTAGCGGGAGTCAGAATGAGCAGTTCTTC,CASSETSGSQNEQFF
TRBD2,TRBJ2-3,TRBV6-4,few,TGTGCCAGCAGAGCGGGAACCGGCACAGATACGCAGTATTTT,CASRAGTGTDTQYF
-,TRBJ2-1,TRBV9,once,TGTGCCAGCAGCGTAGATAGTACGTCCTACAATGAGCAGTTCTTC,CASSVDSTSYNEQFF
TRBD1,TRBJ2-1,TRBV13,few,TGTGCCAGCAGCTACGACCCCGGGACAGGGGTAGACAATGAGCAGTTCTTC,CASSYDPGTGVDNEQFF
-,TRBJ1-3,TRBV18,-,TGTGCCAGCTCAGAGGACAGAAGCTCTGGAAACACCATATATTTT,CASSEDRSSGNTIYF
TRBD2,TRBJ2-1,TRBV15,-,TGTGCCACCAGCAGAGATAGGCCTAGCGGGAGTTTAAATGAGCAGTTCTTC,CATSRDRPSGSLNEQFF
-,TRBJ2-3,TRBV9,-,TGTGCCAGCAGCGGGAGAGGGGACCCTAGCACAGATACGCAGTATTTT,CASSGRGDPSTDTQYF
TRBD2,TRBJ2-2,TRBV18,-,TGTGCCAGCTCACCTGGACTAGCGGGAGGCAACACCGGGGAGCTGTTTTTT,CASSPGLAGGNTGELFF
TRBD2,TRBJ2-2,TRBV18,-,TGTGCCAGCTCACCGGGACTAGCGGGAGACACCGGGGAGCTGTTTTTT,CASSPGLAGDTGELFF
-,TRBJ2-2,TRBV2,few,TGTGCCAGCAGTAAAACCCCTTTCGCCGGGGAGCTGTTTTTT,CASSKTPFAGELFF
-,TRBJ2-7,TRBV4-3,-,TGCGCCAGCAGCCAAACTAGTACCCACGAGCAGTACTTC,CASSQTSTHEQYF
-,TRBJ1-1,TRBV5-4,-,TGTGCCAGCAGCTTGGGTGGGGGCCCGTCTTGGGGGAACACTGAAGCTTTCTTT,CASSLGGGPSWGNTEAFF
-,TRBJ2-2,TRBV11-3,-,TGTGCCAGCAGCACCCACACCGGGGAGCTGTTTTTT,CASSTHTGELFF
-,TRBJ2-7,TRBV5-1,-,TGCGCCAGCAGCTTGGAGGGGACACGGGCCTACGAGCAGTACTTC,CASSLEGTRAYEQYF
-,TRBJ1-1,TRBV5-1,-,TGCGCCAGCAGCGACAAATTAAACCCCACTGAAGCTTTCTTT,CASSDKLNPTEAFF
-,TRBJ2-3,TRBV5-1,-,TGCGCCAGCAGCTTAGGACAGTTCTCTAGCACAGATACGCAGTATTTT,CASSLGQFSSTDTQYF
TRBD2,TRBJ2-3,TRBV9,-,TGTGCCAGCAGCGGACTAGCGGGAGATACGCAGTATTTT,CASSGLAGDTQYF
-,TRBJ2-5,TRBV10-2,-,TGCGCCACCTATAGAGGGGGACCGGCACAAGAGACCCAGTACTTC,CATYRGGPAQETQYF
-,TRBJ1-5,TRBV5-6,-,TGTGCCAGCAGCCAGAGGAGAATAAGGGAGCAGCCCCAGCATTTT,CASSQRRIREQPQHF
-,TRBJ2-5,TRBV2,-,TGTGCCAGCAGTCTAATGGGCCGGGAGACCCAGTACTTC,CASSLMGRETQYF
-,TRBJ2-5,TRBV2,few,TGTGCCAGCAGAGGGCTAGCGTCACAAGAGACCCAGTACTTC,CASRGLASQETQYF
TRBD2,TRBJ2-1,TRBV5-1,-,TGCGCCAGCAGCCAAGAGGGACTAGCGGGAGTTAATGAGCAGTTCTTC,CASSQEGLAGVNEQFF
TRBD1,TRBJ2-7,TRBV28,-,TGTGCCAGCAGTTTTAGCTTGCGGGACAGGGCCTACGAGCAGTACTTC,CASSFSLRDRAYEQYF
TRBD2,TRBJ2-1,TRBV19,-,TGTGCCAGTAGTATCCGGCTAGCGGGAATGAGGAATGAGCAGTTCTTC,CASSIRLAGMRNEQFF
-,TRBJ1-1,TRBV2,-,TGTGCCAGCAGTGACTCACAGGTGTCCAACACTGAAGCTTTCTTT,CASSDSQVSNTEAFF
TRBD2,TRBJ2-7,TRBV27,-,TGTGCCAGCAGTTTGGCGGGAGTCTACGAGCAGTACTTC,CASSLAGVYEQYF
TRBD1,TRBJ1-2,TRBV7-3,-,TGTGCCAGCAGCTTAGGGACAGGAGGCGGCTACACCTTC,CASSLGTGGGYTF
TRBD2,TRBJ2-7,TRBV11-2,-,TGTGCCAGCAGCTTAGTCTCCGGGACTAGAGGTCGCGAGCAGTACTTC,CASSLVSGTRGREQYF